These 26 T cell receptor beta chains were all obtained from the same sample, sequenced in a study of blood T cell repertoires in COVID-19. The repertoire was sequenced with immunoSEQ multiplex PCR; TCRdb's copy has only in-frame clones and lacks some. The profile shows roughly 150,000 clones, roughly 85% of them singletons. The sequenced sample was peripheral blood. These receptors all come from a woman aged 80 or over with active or convalescent COVID-19.

The chain combines TRBV27 with TRBJ1-2; tentatively, D is TRBD1 (6 bases). From germline, CDR1 is MNHEY and CDR2 SMNVEV (reference sequence). The CDR3 loop spans 14 amino acids. Trimming took 3 bases from V and 4 from J, leaving 12 bases between them. In DNA, the CDR3 is TGTGCCAGCAGTTTGTCACAGGGAGCCTATGGCTACACCTTC. This translates into CASSLSQGAYGYTF.

The chain joins TRBV5-4 to TRBJ1-2; TRBD1 matches at 9 bases. Trimming took 4 bases from V and 1 from J; bases not matched to a gene: 11. The CDR3 is made up of 17 amino acids. Germline values: CDR1 SGHNT, CDR2 YYREEE (reference sequence). The CDR3 sequence is CASSTPSGTGLNYGYTF. The CDR3 bases are TGTGCCAGCAGCACACCGTCTGGGACAGGGCTTAACTATGGCTACACCTTC.

This chain links TRBV11-2 with TRBJ1-2; TRBD1 might be the D (5 bases). CDR3 length equals 16 residues. The V end was cut by 2 bases, the J end by 4 bases, with 17 bases between. In germline, CDR1 is SGHAT, CDR2 FQNNGV. For the CDR3, the DNA is TGTGCCAGCAGCTTATTTAGGGCAGGGTTAGGCTATGGCTACACCTTC. Translated: CASSLFRAGLGYGYTF.

This chain uses TRBV7-6 with TRBJ2-7; 8 positions agree with TRBD1. The CDR3 sequence is 17 residues long. After removal of 2 bases from V and 4 bases from J, the junction contained 13 bases not matched to a gene. The germline V gene has CDR1 SGHVS and CDR2 FNYEAQ. CDR3 protein: CASSLSVGTGGKYEQYF. CDR3 in DNA: TGTGCCAGCAGCTTAAGTGTGGGAACAGGGGGTAAATACGAGCAGTACTTC.

This clone was found a few times. This rearrangement joins TRBV5-6 to TRBJ2-1; D not resolved. CDR1 and CDR2 (germline): SGHDT, YYEEEE. V lost 3 bases to trimming and J lost 8 bases, with 21 bases between them. CDR3 length: 16 amino acids. CDR3 nucleotide sequence: TGTGCCAGCAGCTCGCGAGGTCGGTATGTGTCGGATGAGCAGTTCTTC. This gives the protein CASSSRGRYVSDEQFF. The variable domain in full, completed from reference TRBV5-6 and TRBJ2-1, reads DAGVTQSPTHLIKTRGQQVTLRCSPKSGHDTVSWYQQALGQGPQFIFQYYEEEERQRGNFPDRFSGHQFPNYSSELNVNALLLGDSALYLCASSSRGRYVSDEQFFGPGTRLTVL.

The chain combines TRBV7-9 with TRBJ1-5; 10 bases are a match to TRBD1. CDR1 and CDR2 from the germline V gene are SEHNR and FQNEAQ (reference sequence). V was pared by 5 bases and J by 1 base, with 8 bases of the junction left unmatched. This CDR3 has 17 residues. CDR3 loop: CASSLDWDRGSNQPQHF. The CDR3 bases are TGTGCCAGCAGCCTAGATTGGGACAGGGGAAGCAATCAGCCCCAGCATTTT. The complete variable domain, with remaining parts taken from reference TRBV7-9 and TRBJ1-5, reads DTGVSQNPRHKITKRGQNVTFRCDPISEHNRLYWYRQTLGQGPEFLTYFQNEAQLEKSRLLSDRFSAERPKGSFSTLEIQRTEQGDSAMYLCASSLDWDRGSNQPQHFGDGTRLSIL.

The chain carries TRBV28 and TRBJ1-4; 8 nucleotides line up with TRBD1. Germline V gene sequence: CDR1 MDHEN, CDR2 SYDVKM. The CDR3 contains 15 residues. V lost 4 bases, J lost 8 bases, and 9 bases stayed unmatched. The CDR3 coding sequence is TGTGCCAGCAGTTCTCAAGACAGGGGTCACGAAAAACTGTTTTTT. Translated: CASSSQDRGHEKLFF.

This clone showed up just once. The chain has TRBV6-5 and TRBJ1-5; 10 nucleotides align to TRBD1. Unmatched junction bases numbered 8, after V lost 4 bases and J lost 8 bases. The V gene's germline CDR1 is MNHEY and CDR2 SVGAGI. CDR3 length: 15 residues. The CDR3 DNA follows: TGTGCCAGCAGTTCGGGACAGGGGAATAGTGAGCCCCAGCATTTT. It specifies CASSSGQGNSEPQHF.

This chain connects TRBV29-1 to TRBJ2-7; 12 bases are shared with TRBD2. The germline V gene encodes CDR1 SQVTM and CDR2 ANQGSEA. The length of the CDR3 is 16 residues. J was trimmed by 7 bases and V by 6 bases; bases with no gene match: 16. This CDR3 reads CSVKTSGSTQRREQYF. As DNA, the CDR3 is TGCAGCGTGAAGACTAGCGGGAGTACCCAGCGGAGGGAGCAGTACTTC.

This chain links TRBV18 with TRBJ1-1, with 9 positions matching TRBD1. V was pared by 5 bases and J by 4 bases, with 8 bases of the junction left unmatched. CDR1 KGHSH and CDR2 LQKENI come from the germline V gene. CDR3 length: 15 amino acids. The CDR3 DNA sequence: TGTGCCAGCTCATTAGGCGGACAGGGGAGCACTGAAGCTTTCTTT. Translating it yields CASSLGGQGSTEAFF.

The rearrangement uses TRBV6-4 and TRBJ2-2; D might be TRBD2 (6 bases). CDR3 length: 14 amino acids. CDR1 is MRHNA and CDR2 is SNTAGT in the germline V gene. The V end lost 6 bases, the J end lost 6 bases, and 14 bases lay between the germline ends. The CDR3 region is CASRPLEGSGELFF. The CDR3, as DNA: TGTGCCAGCAGGCCCCTGGAGGGGTCCGGGGAGCTGTTTTTT.

In its sample, this clone was seen once. The V gene is TRBV2, the J gene TRBJ1-4, with TRBD1 matching 10 bases. The V segment lost 6 bases and the J segment 14 bases; nucleotides outside the gene matches: 6. Germline V gene data show CDR1 as SNHLY and CDR2 as FYNNEI. CDR3 length: 12 amino acids. The CDR3: CASSSDRGRLFF. In nucleotides, the CDR3 is TGTGCCAGCAGCTCGGACAGGGGGAGGCTGTTTTTT.

The chain's CDR3 is CASSLRGFEAFF. The CDR3 coding sequence is TGTGCCAGCAGCTTAAGGGGTTTTGAAGCTTTCTTT. V usage is TRBV7-2 and J usage is TRBJ1-1, with D perhaps matching TRBD1 (5 bases). Germline V gene data show CDR1 as SGHTA and CDR2 as FQGNSA. V lost 2 bases to trimming and J lost 7 bases, with 8 bases between them. The CDR3 has 12 residues.

The chain links TRBV23-1 to TRBJ2-1; weak D call: TRBD2 (5 bases). TRBV23-1 counts as an open reading frame of uncertain function. Trimming took off 0 bases at V and 0 bases at J, with 9 bases between the two ends. The CDR3 is 16 amino acids. For the CDR3, the DNA is TGCGCCAGCAGTCAATCGACGGCGGGCTCCTACAATGAGCAGTTCTTC. Protein sequence: CASSQSTAGSYNEQFF.

The V and J genes are TRBV24-1 and TRBJ2-2; the D gene is possibly TRBD2 (6 bases). Germline loops: CDR1 KGHDR, CDR2 SFDVKD. This CDR3 has 14 residues. V gave up 9 bases and J gave up 3 bases, with 13 bases separating them. The CDR3 spells CATSMGGYTGELFF. The CDR3 region has the DNA TGTGCCACCTCCATGGGGGGTTACACCGGGGAGCTGTTTTTT.

The chain couples TRBV6-4 to TRBJ1-5; D is unclear. There are 14 residues in the CDR3. The V and J ends lost 3 bases and 0 bases respectively, with 6 bases between them. The V gene's germline CDR1 is MRHNA and CDR2 SNTAGT. This CDR3 reads CASSDPYSNQPQHF. CDR3 in DNA: TGTGCCAGCAGTGATCCCTATAGCAATCAGCCCCAGCATTTT.

The V call is TRBV5-3, the J call TRBJ2-7, with D maybe TRBD1 (5 bases). TRBV5-3 is marked as an open reading frame, function uncertain. V lost 4 bases to trimming and J lost 8 bases, with 22 bases between them. This CDR3 contains 15 residues. CDR3 DNA: TGTGCCAGAAGCGTGGGTGCAGGGTGGGGTCGGCAGCAGTACTTC. This translates into CARSVGAGWGRQQYF.

The rearrangement links TRBV28 to TRBJ1-2; D unclear. In germline, CDR1 is MDHEN, CDR2 SYDVKM. With 2 bases removed from V and 2 bases from J, the gap between germline ends came to 9 bases. The CDR3 length is 14 residues. The CDR3 coding sequence is TGTGCCAGCAGTTTAGTTCTACGGAACTATGGCTACACCTTC. Protein product: CASSLVLRNYGYTF.

The chain links TRBV24-1 to TRBJ2-1; D possibly corresponds to TRBD1 (6 bases). The V and J ends lost 4 bases and 10 bases respectively, with 10 bases between them. The CDR3 is made up of 12 amino acids. CDR1 and CDR2 (germline): KGHDR, SFDVKD. CDR3 loop: CATSEWGQEQFF. CDR3 bases: TGTGCCACCAGTGAATGGGGACAAGAGCAGTTCTTC.

The J gene is TRBJ2-5, the V gene TRBV2; 9 nucleotides match TRBD1. V lost 6 bases, J lost 2 bases, and 4 bases stayed unmatched. CDR3 size: 14 residues. Germline V gives CDR1 SNHLY, CDR2 FYNNEI. The CDR3 DNA is TGTGCCAGCAGCGGACAGGGGATACAAGAGACCCAGTACTTC. Translated: CASSGQGIQETQYF. Variable domain in full (rest from reference TRBV2 and TRBJ2-5): EPEVTQTPSHQVTQMGQEVILRCVPISNHLYFYWYRQILGQKVEFLVSFYNNEISEKSEIFDDQFSVERPDGSNFTLKIRSTKLEDSAMYFCASSGQGIQETQYFGPGTRLLVL.

The chain combines TRBV6-5 with TRBJ1-4; D is undetermined. CDR1 and CDR2 (germline): MNHEY, SVGAGI. The V end was cut by 6 bases, the J end by 4 bases, with 6 bases between. This CDR3 has 12 amino acids. DNA of the CDR3: TGTGCCAGCAGGGCCCTTAATGAAAAACTGTTTTTT. The encoded protein is CASRALNEKLFF.

This clone was detected only a few times. This chain uses TRBV6-5 with TRBJ1-5, with TRBD1 identical over 8 bases. The J segment lost 7 bases and the V segment lost 4 bases, leaving 6 bases of the junction unmatched. CDR1 MNHEY and CDR2 SVGAGI come from the germline V gene. CDR3 length: 14 amino acids. CDR3 loop: CASSSRTGRQPQHF. The DNA for the CDR3 is TGTGCCAGCAGTTCTCGGACAGGGAGACAGCCCCAGCATTTT.

CDR3 residues: CASSSGTVGVQETQYF. The CDR3 DNA is TGTGCCAGCAGTTCCGGGACAGTCGGGGTCCAAGAGACCCAGTACTTC. This chain connects TRBV7-9 to TRBJ2-5; 7 bases line up with TRBD1. Per the germline V gene, CDR1 is SEHNR and CDR2 is FQNEAQ (reference sequence). The CDR3 has 16 amino acids. Trimming removed 6 bases from V and 1 base from J; junction bases left unmatched: 11.

The chain couples TRBV5-4 to TRBJ2-7, with 7 bases that match TRBD2. Trimming at V came to 6 bases and at J to 1 base, leaving 10 bases not matched to a gene. This CDR3 has 15 amino acids. Germline V lookup: CDR1 SGHNT, CDR2 YYREEE (reference sequence). CDR3 DNA: TGTGCCAGCACCCAACTAGCGTCAGGTTCCTACGAGCAGTACTTC. This sequence encodes CASTQLASGSYEQYF. The variable domain in full, with the rest retrieved from reference TRBV5-4 and TRBJ2-7, is ETGVTQSPTHLIKTRGQQVTLRCSSQSGHNTVSWYQQALGQGPQFIFQYYREEENGRGNFPPRFSGLQFPNYSSELNVNALELDDSALYLCASTQLASGSYEQYFGPGTRLTVT.

The gene calls are TRBV15 and TRBJ1-3; no clear D. Germline V CDR1 and CDR2: LNHNV, YYDKDF (reference sequence). Trimming cost V 6 bases and J 1 base, with 16 bases left between them. The CDR3 length is 16 residues. This CDR3 reads CATSMIFADSGNTIYF. The CDR3 DNA reads TGTGCCACCAGTATGATCTTTGCAGATTCTGGAAACACCATATATTTT.

The gene calls are TRBV3-1 (or the pseudogene TRBV3-2) and TRBJ1-1, with TRBD1 matching 11 bases. With 5 bases clipped from V and 4 bases from J, the junction kept 3 bases outside the gene matches. Germline CDR1 reads LGHDT; CDR2 reads YNNKEL (reference sequence). This CDR3 has 14 amino acids. The CDR3 is CASSTGTGGTEAFF. The CDR3 bases are TGTGCCAGCAGCACGGGGACAGGGGGCACTGAAGCTTTCTTT.